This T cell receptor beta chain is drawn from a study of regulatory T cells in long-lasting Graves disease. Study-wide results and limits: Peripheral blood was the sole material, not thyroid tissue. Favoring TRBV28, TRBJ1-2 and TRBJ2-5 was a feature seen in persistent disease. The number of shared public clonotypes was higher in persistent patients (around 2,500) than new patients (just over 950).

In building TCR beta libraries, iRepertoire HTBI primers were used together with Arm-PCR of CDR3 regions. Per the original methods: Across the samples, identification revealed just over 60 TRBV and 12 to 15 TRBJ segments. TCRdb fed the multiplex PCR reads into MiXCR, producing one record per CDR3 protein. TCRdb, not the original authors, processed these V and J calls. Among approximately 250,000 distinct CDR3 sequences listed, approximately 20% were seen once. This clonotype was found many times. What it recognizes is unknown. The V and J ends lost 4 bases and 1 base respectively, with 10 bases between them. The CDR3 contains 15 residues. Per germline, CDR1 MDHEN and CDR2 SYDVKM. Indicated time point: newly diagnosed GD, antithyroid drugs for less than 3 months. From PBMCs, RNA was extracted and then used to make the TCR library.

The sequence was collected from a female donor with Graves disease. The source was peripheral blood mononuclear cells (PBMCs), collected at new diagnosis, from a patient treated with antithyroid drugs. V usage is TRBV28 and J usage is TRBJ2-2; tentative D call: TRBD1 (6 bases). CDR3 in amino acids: CASSSSGVNTGELFF. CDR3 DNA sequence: TGTGCCAGCAGTTCGTCAGGGGTGAACACCGGGGAGCTGTTTTTT.